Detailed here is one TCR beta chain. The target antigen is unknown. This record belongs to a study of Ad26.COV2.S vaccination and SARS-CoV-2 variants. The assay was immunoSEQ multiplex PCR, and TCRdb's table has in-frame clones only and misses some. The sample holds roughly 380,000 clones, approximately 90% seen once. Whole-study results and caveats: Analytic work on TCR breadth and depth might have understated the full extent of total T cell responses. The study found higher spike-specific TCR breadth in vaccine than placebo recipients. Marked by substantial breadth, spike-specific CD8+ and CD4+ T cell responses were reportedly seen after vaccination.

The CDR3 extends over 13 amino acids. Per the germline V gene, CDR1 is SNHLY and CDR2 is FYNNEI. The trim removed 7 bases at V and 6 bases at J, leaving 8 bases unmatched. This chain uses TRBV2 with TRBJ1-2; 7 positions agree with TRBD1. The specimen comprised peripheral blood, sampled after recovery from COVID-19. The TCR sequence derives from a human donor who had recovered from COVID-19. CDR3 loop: CASIRDRGDGYTF. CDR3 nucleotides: TGTGCCAGCATTAGGGACAGAGGAGATGGCTACACCTTC.